The 20 T cell receptor beta chains below all came from one sample that was sequenced in a study of T cell clonality in common variable immunodeficiency. Study-level findings and limits: Fewer deletions and N-nucleotide insertions were reportedly seen in common variable immunodeficiency TCR beta sequences.

The antigens for these receptors are not known. Measured with immunoSEQ multiplex PCR; TCRdb has only the in-frame clones, and not every one. The sample presents 40,000 to 50,000 clones, none singletons. Sequenced material: peripheral blood mononuclear cells. The origin of the receptors is a human donor with common variable immunodeficiency.

This clone was counted many times. The read ends 3 residues early relative to the CDR3; the germline J gene fills the gap. The chain couples TRBV7-9 to TRBJ1-1; no clear D gene. The CDR3 has 13 amino acids. In germline, CDR1 is SEHNR, CDR2 FQNEAQ (reference sequence). With 5 bases removed from V and 7 bases from J, the gap between germline ends came to 14 bases. The CDR3 bases that were read are TGTGCCAGCAGCCCGTTGGGCGGGAGTGAA. Translation: CASSPLGGSE. The whole CDR3 sequence is CASSPLGGSEAFF.

Many counts were recorded for this clone. The read ends 3 residues early relative to the CDR3; the germline J gene fills the gap. The gene calls are TRBV29-1 and TRBJ1-1; D gene uncertain. Germline assignment: CDR1 SQVTM and CDR2 ANQGSEA. This CDR3 spans 10 amino acids. The sequenced CDR3 bases are TGCAGCGTTGGGGCCGGATCG. This translates into CSVGAGS. From start to end, the CDR3 is CSVGAGSAFF.

The table lists this clone with many counts. The read finishes 3 residues shy of the CDR3 end, and the germline J gene is used to complete it. The chain joins TRBV18 to TRBJ2-1, with TRBD2 identical over 8 bases. The CDR3 covers 13 residues. Trimming took 3 bases from V and 9 from J; bases not matched to a gene: 4. Per germline, CDR1 KGHSH and CDR2 LQKENI. The CDR3 bases that were read are TGTGCCAGCTCACCGGGACTAGTAGGTGAG. As protein: CASSPGLVGE. From start to end, the CDR3 is CASSPGLVGEQFF. Complete variable domain (other parts from reference TRBV18 and TRBJ2-1): NAGVMQNPRHLVRRRGQEARLRCSPMKGHSHVYWYRQLPEEGLKFMVYLQKENIIDESGMPKERFSAEFPKEGPSILRIQQVVRGDSAAYFCASSPGLVGEQFFGPGTRLTVL.

This clone was counted a few times. The CDR3 goes on 3 residues after the read ends, and that part is filled in from the germline J gene. The gene calls are TRBV5-1 and TRBJ1-6, with D unresolved. Trimming took off 0 bases at V and 7 bases at J, with 11 bases between the two ends. This CDR3 contains 15 residues. Germline CDR1 reads SGHRS; CDR2 reads YFSETQ. CDR3 protein: CASSLGVGSNSPLHF. CDR3 bases read: TGCGCCAGCAGCTTGGGGGTGGGCTCGAATTCACCC.

About this clone: The missing CDR3 end, 3 residues past where the read stops, is filled in from the germline J gene. V usage is TRBV18 and J usage is TRBJ2-2; perhaps TRBD1 as D (6 bases). CDR1 is KGHSH, CDR2 LQKENI, per germline. The CDR3 is made up of 14 amino acids. V gave up 6 bases and J gave up 4 bases, with 12 bases separating them. The CDR3 reads CASSRDIITGELFF. The part of the CDR3 DNA that was read is TGTGCCAGCTCCCGGGACATTATCACCGGGGAG.

Regarding this clone: With the read ending 3 residues before the CDR3 end, the germline J gene is used to fill in that end. V gene TRBV7-3 combines with J gene TRBJ1-1; weak D call: TRBD1 (6 bases). V lost 6 bases and J lost 1, with 9 bases in between. Germline V lookup: CDR1 SGHTA, CDR2 FQGTGA. The CDR3 is 13 residues long. CDR3 DNA, as far as it was read: TGTGCCAGCAGTCTGGACAGGAACACTGAA. Its protein is CASSLDRNTE. In full, the CDR3 is CASSLDRNTEAFF.

This clone was counted only a few times. The CDR3 end is not reached by the read, which stops 3 residues before it; the germline J gene fills it in. J is TRBJ2-5 and V is TRBV11-3; TRBD1 is a possible D gene (5 bases). V lost 5 bases, J lost 0 bases, and 13 bases lay in between. The CDR3 is 15 residues long. Per the germline V gene, CDR1 is SGHNT and CDR2 is YENEEA. Partial CDR3 DNA: TGTGCCAGCAGCCCCGGGCGACAGAACCAAGAGACC. It encodes CASSPGRQNQET. The entire CDR3 protein reads CASSPGRQNQETQYF.

This clone has a handful of counts. With the read ending 3 residues before the CDR3 end, the germline J gene is used to fill in that end. The chain joins TRBV30 to TRBJ1-1, with D unclear. The germline V gene encodes CDR1 GTSNPN and CDR2 SVGIG (reference sequence). V shed 6 bases and J shed 2 bases, with 16 bases lying between them. The CDR3 covers 14 residues. The CDR3 spells CACPSSSRNTEAFF. The CDR3 bases that were read are TGTGCCTGCCCATCTAGTTCGAGAAACACTGAA.

Remarks on this clone: The CDR3 is cut off 3 residues early in the read; its end comes from the germline J gene. This chain connects TRBV19 to TRBJ1-1; TRBD1 is a possible D gene (5 bases). The length of the CDR3 is 15 residues. In germline, CDR1 is LNHDA, CDR2 SQIVND (reference sequence). V lost 0 bases and J 6 bases, leaving 14 bases between the germline ends. The CDR3 sequence: CASSIDTGGGAEAFF. Incomplete CDR3 DNA: TGTGCCAGTAGTATAGATACGGGCGGAGGGGCTGAA.

About this clone: The CDR3 end is not reached by the read, which stops 3 residues before it; the germline J gene fills it in. The chain has TRBV19 and TRBJ2-7; TRBD1 aligns across 8 bases. V lost 2 bases, J lost 2 bases, and 8 bases stayed unmatched. The CDR3 runs to 16 residues. Germline CDR1 is LNHDA and CDR2 is SQIVND (reference sequence). Partial CDR3 DNA: TGTGCCAGTAGTATACAACCCGGGACAGGTACCTACGAG. As protein: CASSIQPGTGTYE. The whole CDR3 sequence reads CASSIQPGTGTYEQYF.

This clone has a count of ten or more. The read ends 3 residues shy of where the CDR3 ends; the end is completed using the germline J gene. This chain links TRBV2 with TRBJ1-6; D is perhaps TRBD1 (6 bases). The germline V and J ends were trimmed by 6 bases and 11 bases, with 11 bases remaining between them. The germline gives CDR1 SNHLY, CDR2 FYNNEI. The CDR3 extends over 12 amino acids. CDR3 residues: CASRAQGAPLHF. The DNA read from the CDR3 is TGTGCCAGCAGAGCACAGGGTGCACCC.

On this clone itself: The read finishes 3 residues shy of the CDR3 end, and the germline J gene is used to complete it. V and J are TRBV7-3 and TRBJ2-1; a possible D gene is TRBD2 (6 bases). V was cut by 7 bases and J by 5 bases, with 15 bases left in between. CDR3 length: 14 residues. From germline, CDR1 is SGHTA and CDR2 FQGTGA. CDR3 residues: CASNRGLRDNEQFF. The CDR3 bases that were read are TGTGCCAGCAACCGGGGACTCCGAGACAATGAG. The whole variable domain, remainder taken from reference TRBV7-3 and TRBJ2-1, is GAGVSQTPSNKVTEKGKYVELRCDPISGHTALYWYRQSLGQGPEFLIYFQGTGAADDSGLPNDRFFAVRPEGSVSTLKIQRTERGDSAVYLCASNRGLRDNEQFFGPGTRLTVL.

The sample holds many counts of this clone. The CDR3 end is not reached by the read, which stops 3 residues before it; the germline J gene fills it in. This rearrangement joins TRBV20-1 to TRBJ1-4, with 11 nucleotides matching TRBD1. The CDR3 consists of 16 residues. J lost 4 bases, V lost 3 bases, and 7 bases had no gene match. Germline CDR1 reads DFQATT; CDR2 reads SNEGSKA (reference sequence). The DNA read from the CDR3 is TGCAGTGCTAGGGGACAGGGGGGTTCTGGTAATGAAAAA. This translates into CSARGQGGSGNEK. Given in full, the CDR3 is CSARGQGGSGNEKLFF.

With respect to this clone: The CDR3 extends 3 residues past the end of the read, so its final part is completed from the germline J gene. The chain carries TRBV30 and TRBJ1-4; D uncertain. The length of the CDR3 is 16 residues. V was trimmed by 0 bases and J by 7 bases, leaving 18 bases between them. CDR1 and CDR2 (germline): GTSNPN, SVGIG (reference sequence). CDR3 bases read: TGTGCCTGGAGTGTAAAGAGGTCAGGCTCCGGTGAAAAA. As protein: CAWSVKRSGSGEK. The complete CDR3 reads CAWSVKRSGSGEKLFF.

As to this clone: The CDR3 goes on 3 residues after the read ends, and that part is filled in from the germline J gene. The chain recombines TRBV19 with TRBJ2-5, with a tentative D call TRBD2 (6 bases). CDR1 is LNHDA, CDR2 SQIVND, per germline (reference sequence). The CDR3 consists of 14 residues. Trimming removed 8 bases at V and 5 bases at J, with 18 bases between. The sequenced CDR3 bases are TGTGCCAGTCGACTAGTGGGAGGAGGGGAGACC. It is translated as CASRLVGGGET. The whole CDR3 protein is CASRLVGGGETQYF.

A word on this clone: The CDR3 extends 3 residues past the end of the read, so its final part is completed from the germline J gene. The J gene is TRBJ2-3, the V gene TRBV7-8; D may correspond to TRBD1 or TRBD2 (5 bases each). The germline gives CDR1 SGHVS, CDR2 FQNEAQ. V lost 1 base and J lost 0, with 14 bases in between. CDR3 length: 17 amino acids. The CDR3 DNA, read in part, is TGTGCCAGCAGCTTAGGAGGGGCAGTTTTAAGCACAGATACG. As protein: CASSLGGAVLSTDT. The CDR3 reads in full as CASSLGGAVLSTDTQYF.

About this clone: The CDR3 end falls 3 residues outside the read, so it is completed with the germline J gene. V and J are TRBV5-1 and TRBJ1-1, with D hard to call. This CDR3 has 14 amino acids. V lost 0 bases to trimming and J lost 6 bases, with 12 bases between them. Germline V lookup: CDR1 SGHRS, CDR2 YFSETQ. CDR3 DNA (partial): TGCGCCAGCAGCTTGGCGGGGAGAGGGTCTGAA. It encodes CASSLAGRGSE. The whole CDR3 sequence reads CASSLAGRGSEAFF.

This clone was observed at least ten times. The read finishes 3 residues shy of the CDR3 end, and the germline J gene is used to complete it. The chain uses TRBV30 and TRBJ1-6; perhaps TRBD1 as D (5 bases). The CDR3 runs to 15 residues. Germline V gives CDR1 GTSNPN, CDR2 SVGIG (reference sequence). Trimming took off 0 bases at V and 10 bases at J, with 16 bases between the two ends. The CDR3 bases that were read are TGTGCCTGGAGTGTAGGTGGGCAGGGAGAGTCACCC. It specifies CAWSVGGQGESP. The whole CDR3 protein reads CAWSVGGQGESPLHF.

This clone has more than one count but fewer than ten. The read falls 3 residues short of the CDR3 end, and the missing part is taken from the germline J gene. The chain carries TRBV5-5 and TRBJ2-7, with D tentatively TRBD2 (5 bases). The V end was cut by 4 bases, the J end by 5 bases, with 19 bases between. The CDR3 extends over 15 amino acids. The germline CDR1 and CDR2 sequences are SGHKS and YYEKEE (reference sequence). CDR3 DNA (partial): TGTGCCAGCAGCCTACTCGGGGATAAGTTTGACGAG. This codes for CASSLLGDKFDE. The full CDR3 protein reads CASSLLGDKFDEQYF.

This clone was seen a few times. The CDR3 reads CASSIGGGQLYEQYF. Partial CDR3 DNA: TGTGCCAGTAGTATAGGGGGGGGCCAGCTCTACGAG. V is TRBV19 and J is TRBJ2-7, with D perhaps TRBD2 (7 bases). The missing CDR3 end, 3 residues past where the read stops, is filled in from the germline J gene. The germline CDR1 and CDR2 sequences are LNHDA and SQIVND (reference sequence). Trimming removed 1 base at V and 3 bases at J, with 13 bases between. The CDR3 is made up of 15 amino acids.